A selection of T cell receptor beta chains follows, all from one sample in a study of blood T cell repertoires in COVID-19. The assay was immunoSEQ multiplex PCR, and TCRdb's table has in-frame clones only and misses some. The data hold over 150,000 clones, with about 90% observed a single time. Material: peripheral blood. The source is a man in his forties or fifties with acute or convalescent COVID-19. Each CDR3 is given with its conserved first and last residue. The order of the fields is V gene, CDR3 length, clone size, D gene, J gene, CDR3 protein, CDR3 DNA. The D gene is left open where the match is weak. The size field is filled for only some rows; it gives once, few, many or a size class.

V: TRBV5-6
length: 16
size: NA
D: NA
J: TRBJ1-4
CDR3: CASSLRVAATNEKLFF
DNA: TGTGCCAGCAGCCTCAGGGTCGCCGCAACTAATGAAAAACTGTTTTTT

V: TRBV19
length: 15
size: NA
D: TRBD2
J: TRBJ2-7
CDR3: CASSSGTSGSYEQYF
DNA: TGTGCCAGTAGTAGCGGGACTAGCGGATCCTACGAGCAGTACTTC

V: TRBV7-2
length: 14
size: NA
D: NA
J: TRBJ2-1
CDR3: CASSLAGRYNEQFF
DNA: TGTGCCAGCAGCTTAGCAGGGAGATACAATGAGCAGTTCTTC

V: TRBV4-1
length: 13
size: NA
D: NA
J: TRBJ1-2
CDR3: CASSQQDKRGYTF
DNA: TGCGCCAGCAGCCAACAGGATAAACGTGGCTACACCTTC

V: TRBV28
length: 14
size: NA
D: TRBD1
J: TRBJ1-4
CDR3: CASSRQGPNEKLFF
DNA: TGTGCCAGCAGCAGACAGGGGCCTAATGAAAAACTGTTTTTT

V: TRBV5-1
length: 17
size: NA
D: NA
J: TRBJ2-4
CDR3: CASSSQGLAAAKNIQYF
DNA: TGCGCCAGCAGCTCCCAGGGGCTGGCGGCTGCCAAAAACATTCAGTACTTC

V: TRBV6-5
length: 15
size: NA
D: NA
J: TRBJ1-3
CDR3: CASSPNRAAGNTIYF
DNA: TGTGCCAGCAGTCCAAACAGGGCTGCTGGAAACACCATATATTTT

V: TRBV7-8
length: 14
size: NA
D: TRBD1
J: TRBJ1-2
CDR3: CASSRGQGGYGYTF
DNA: TGTGCCAGCAGCCGAGGACAGGGGGGTTATGGCTACACCTTC

V: TRBV4-1
length: 14
size: NA
D: NA
J: TRBJ1-1
CDR3: CASSQDSRNTEAFF
DNA: TGCGCCAGCAGCCAAGATTCGAGGAACACTGAAGCTTTCTTT

V: TRBV11-2
length: 15
size: NA
D: NA
J: TRBJ2-7
CDR3: CASSLGDGIFYEQYF
DNA: TGTGCCAGCAGCTTAGGAGACGGGATTTTTTACGAGCAGTACTTC

V: TRBV5-1
length: 16
size: once
D: TRBD1
J: TRBJ1-2
CDR3: CASSLSRTGGDYGYTF
DNA: TGCGCCAGCAGCTTGTCCCGGACAGGGGGAGACTATGGCTACACCTTC

V: TRBV28
length: 12
size: NA
D: NA
J: TRBJ2-1
CDR3: CASTKTENEQFF
DNA: TGTGCCAGCACAAAGACAGAGAATGAGCAGTTCTTC

V: TRBV28
length: 15
size: NA
D: NA
J: TRBJ1-5
CDR3: CASSLIGAAGGPQHF
DNA: TGTGCCAGCAGTTTGATAGGGGCCGCGGGGGGGCCCCAGCATTTT

V: TRBV7-9
length: 17
size: NA
D: TRBD1
J: TRBJ2-1
CDR3: CASSGFPGDRGINEQFF
DNA: TGTGCCAGCAGCGGCTTCCCGGGGGACAGGGGGATCAATGAGCAGTTCTTC

V: TRBV7-2
length: 16
size: NA
D: TRBD1
J: TRBJ1-3
CDR3: CASSATGTGEITTIYF
DNA: TGTGCCAGCAGCGCGACCGGGACAGGGGAAATTACCACCATATATTTT

V: TRBV19
length: 19
size: NA
D: TRBD2
J: TRBJ2-1
CDR3: CASSMGLAGGPSSYNEQFF
DNA: TGTGCCAGTAGTATGGGGCTAGCGGGAGGGCCTAGCTCCTACAATGAGCAGTTCTTC

V: TRBV7-9
length: 13
size: NA
D: NA
J: TRBJ1-2
CDR3: CASKRGPQYGYTF
DNA: TGTGCCAGCAAGCGGGGACCGCAATATGGCTACACCTTC

V: TRBV7-6
length: 17
size: NA
D: NA
J: TRBJ1-6
CDR3: CASSLGVSSSYNSPLHF
DNA: TGTGCCAGCAGCTTAGGAGTATCAAGCTCCTATAATTCACCCCTCCACTTT

V: TRBV28
length: 15
size: NA
D: NA
J: TRBJ2-4
CDR3: CASKPGGIAKNIQYF
DNA: TGTGCCAGCAAACCCGGGGGTATAGCCAAAAACATTCAGTACTTC

V: TRBV7-7
length: 15
size: NA
D: TRBD2
J: TRBJ2-5
CDR3: CASSHSSGAVETQYF
DNA: TGTGCTAGCAGCCATTCTAGCGGGGCGGTAGAGACCCAGTACTTC

V: TRBV7-8
length: 14
size: NA
D: NA
J: TRBJ1-4
CDR3: CASSYQLPNEKLFF
DNA: TGTGCCAGCAGCTATCAGTTACCTAATGAAAAACTGTTTTTT

V: TRBV7-2
length: 13
size: NA
D: NA
J: TRBJ1-1
CDR3: CASSLGGDTEAFF
DNA: TGTGCCAGCAGCCTCGGGGGTGACACTGAAGCTTTCTTT

V: TRBV9
length: 14
size: NA
D: NA
J: TRBJ2-3
CDR3: CASTRTQGTDTQYF
DNA: TGTGCCAGCACACGTACGCAGGGCACAGATACGCAGTATTTT

V: TRBV7-9
length: 13
size: NA
D: NA
J: TRBJ1-1
CDR3: CASSTAMNTEAFF
DNA: TGTGCCAGCTCAACAGCCATGAACACTGAAGCTTTCTTT

V: TRBV4-2
length: 12
size: NA
D: NA
J: TRBJ1-1
CDR3: CASSSQGGAAFF
DNA: TGTGCCAGCAGCTCCCAAGGGGGTGCAGCTTTCTTT

V: TRBV6-6
length: 16
size: NA
D: NA
J: TRBJ1-3
CDR3: CASSYSTRGTGNTIYF
DNA: TGTGCCAGCAGTTACTCGACCCGGGGAACTGGAAACACCATATATTTT

V: TRBV27
length: 13
size: NA
D: NA
J: TRBJ1-4
CDR3: CASSSGLREKLFF
DNA: TGTGCCAGCAGTTCAGGGTTACGTGAAAAACTGTTTTTT

V: TRBV28
length: 17
size: once
D: TRBD1
J: TRBJ1-5
CDR3: CASSSSDRGRSNQPQHF
DNA: TGTGCCAGCAGTTCCTCCGACAGGGGGAGAAGCAATCAGCCCCAGCATTTT

V: TRBV2
length: 13
size: few
D: NA
J: TRBJ1-5
CDR3: CATTGNSNQPQHF
DNA: TGTGCCACCACAGGGAATAGCAATCAGCCCCAGCATTTT

V: TRBV3-1/TRBV3-2
length: 14
size: NA
D: NA
J: TRBJ1-5
CDR3: CASSQDQVNQPQHF
DNA: TGTGCCAGCAGCCAAGATCAGGTTAATCAGCCCCAGCATTTT

V: TRBV28
length: 15
size: NA
D: NA
J: TRBJ1-1
CDR3: CASRGGLGMNTEAFF
DNA: TGTGCCAGCAGGGGGGGTCTTGGGATGAACACTGAAGCTTTCTTT

V: TRBV10-3
length: 16
size: NA
D: TRBD2
J: TRBJ2-1
CDR3: CAIRTGTSGGVNEQFF
DNA: TGTGCCATCAGGACCGGGACTAGCGGGGGTGTCAATGAGCAGTTCTTC

V: TRBV7-9
length: 14
size: NA
D: NA
J: TRBJ2-5
CDR3: CASSLGSSPETQYF
DNA: TGTGCCAGCAGCTTAGGGAGTAGTCCAGAGACCCAGTACTTC

V: TRBV5-1
length: 13
size: NA
D: NA
J: TRBJ1-1
CDR3: CASSLRQDTEAFF
DNA: TGCGCCAGCAGCCTCAGACAGGACACTGAAGCTTTCTTT

V: TRBV6-6
length: 15
size: once
D: NA
J: TRBJ1-3
CDR3: CASSSPMSSGNTIYF
DNA: TGTGCCAGCAGTTCCCCCATGAGCTCTGGAAACACCATATATTTT

V: TRBV5-1
length: 14
size: NA
D: NA
J: TRBJ1-6
CDR3: CASSLQGGGSPLHF
DNA: TGCGCCAGCAGCTTGCAAGGGGGGGGTTCACCCCTCCACTTT

V: TRBV16
length: 15
size: NA
D: NA
J: TRBJ1-4
CDR3: CASSRRGTGNEKLFF
DNA: TGTGCCAGCAGCCGCAGGGGAACGGGTAATGAAAAACTGTTTTTT

V: TRBV20-1
length: 17
size: once
D: TRBD2
J: TRBJ2-1
CDR3: CSASVLAGGPNYNEQFF
DNA: TGCAGTGCTAGTGTCCTAGCGGGAGGGCCGAACTACAATGAGCAGTTCTTC

V: TRBV6-1
length: 16
size: NA
D: TRBD2
J: TRBJ2-7
CDR3: CASSEGDWREPYEQYF
DNA: TGTGCCAGCAGTGAAGGGGACTGGCGGGAGCCCTACGAGCAGTACTTC

V: TRBV19
length: 14
size: NA
D: TRBD1
J: TRBJ1-1
CDR3: CATTRTGVDTEAFF
DNA: TGTGCCACGACCAGGACAGGGGTTGACACTGAAGCTTTCTTT

V: TRBV19
length: 16
size: once
D: TRBD2
J: TRBJ2-1
CDR3: CASSIGTSGAYNEQFF
DNA: TGTGCCAGTAGTATAGGTACTAGCGGGGCTTACAATGAGCAGTTCTTC

V: TRBV24-1
length: 15
size: NA
D: NA
J: TRBJ2-2
CDR3: CATRGPGQNTGELFF
DNA: TGTGCCACCAGAGGTCCGGGACAGAACACCGGGGAGCTGTTTTTT

V: TRBV25-1
length: 18
size: once
D: TRBD2
J: TRBJ2-1
CDR3: CASSPGLAALGSYNEQFF
DNA: TGTGCCAGCAGCCCGGGACTAGCGGCCCTCGGGTCCTACAATGAGCAGTTCTTC

V: TRBV7-8
length: 17
size: NA
D: NA
J: TRBJ1-6
CDR3: CASSFRDKSSYNSPLHF
DNA: TGTGCCAGCAGCTTCCGGGACAAGAGCTCCTATAATTCACCCCTCCACTTT

V: TRBV18
length: 15
size: NA
D: TRBD1
J: TRBJ2-7
CDR3: CASSPRAGGTNEQYF
DNA: TGTGCCAGCTCACCACGGGCAGGGGGCACGAACGAGCAGTACTTC

V: TRBV2
length: 13
size: once
D: NA
J: TRBJ2-1
CDR3: CASSEQGWDEQFF
DNA: TGTGCCAGCAGTGAACAGGGTTGGGATGAGCAGTTCTTC

V: TRBV7-9
length: 18
size: NA
D: TRBD2
J: TRBJ2-7
CDR3: CASSLRTSGSRSVDEQYF
DNA: TGTGCCAGCAGCTTAAGAACTAGCGGGAGTCGTTCAGTGGACGAGCAGTACTTC

V: TRBV27
length: 16
size: NA
D: NA
J: TRBJ1-2
CDR3: CASSLSSRQKNYGYTF
DNA: TGTGCCAGCAGTTTGTCCTCCAGACAGAAAAACTATGGCTACACCTTC

V: TRBV10-3
length: 16
size: NA
D: TRBD2
J: TRBJ2-4
CDR3: CAISALAGVAKNIQYF
DNA: TGTGCCATCAGTGCCCTAGCGGGAGTGGCCAAAAACATTCAGTACTTC

V: TRBV7-7
length: 16
size: NA
D: TRBD1
J: TRBJ2-5
CDR3: CASSIGTGTEQETQYF
DNA: TGTGCCAGCAGCATAGGGACCGGGACAGAACAAGAGACCCAGTACTTC

V: TRBV9
length: 16
size: NA
D: NA
J: TRBJ2-2
CDR3: CASSLKRERNTGELFF
DNA: TGTGCCAGCAGTTTAAAGAGGGAAAGGAACACCGGGGAGCTGTTTTTT

V: TRBV28
length: 16
size: once
D: NA
J: TRBJ1-6
CDR3: CASTSHTGTGGRPLHF
DNA: TGTGCCAGCACTTCTCATACAGGGACGGGAGGTCGGCCCCTCCACTTT

V: TRBV7-9
length: 14
size: NA
D: TRBD1
J: TRBJ1-5
CDR3: CASSLDRGQQPQHF
DNA: TGTGCCAGCAGCCTCGACAGGGGACAACAGCCCCAGCATTTT

V: TRBV10-3
length: 13
size: NA
D: TRBD2
J: TRBJ2-7
CDR3: CAISREGLREQYF
DNA: TGTGCCATCAGTCGGGAGGGCCTGCGAGAGCAGTACTTC

V: TRBV5-4
length: 15
size: NA
D: NA
J: TRBJ1-1
CDR3: CASSLEQAVNTEAFF
DNA: TGTGCCAGCAGCTTGGAACAGGCGGTGAACACTGAAGCTTTCTTT